This T cell receptor (beta chain) emerged from a study of blood T cell repertoires in COVID-19. Residents of 20 to 25 US areas, aged roughly 18 to 90 years, made up the participants. This CDR3 comprises 16 residues. The germline V gene has CDR1 LNHDA and CDR2 SQIVND (reference sequence). Trimming removed 1 base from V and 5 bases from J, with 18 bases in between. The protocol was immunoSEQ multiplex PCR, while the TCRdb copy is restricted to in-frame clones and leaves out a portion. The data show about 350,000 clones, with around 87% seen just once and approximately 5% held by the top ten. This sequence joins TRBV19 and TRBJ2-7; D is possibly TRBD1 (6 bases). The sequenced material came from PBMCs or T cells enriched from blood (not recorded which). The TCR originated in a woman in her 30s who had recovered from COVID-19. CDR3: CASSIGGRQAQDEQYF. CDR3 coding DNA: TGTGCCAGTAGTATAGGAGGCCGACAGGCCCAGGACGAGCAGTACTTC. The entire variable domain, with the rest obtained from reference TRBV19 and TRBJ2-7, is as follows: DGGITQSPKYLFRKEGQNVTLSCEQNLNHDAMYWYRQDPGQGLRLIYYSQIVNDFQKGDIAEGYSVSREKKESFPLTVTSAQKNPTAFYLCASSIGGRQAQDEQYFGPGTRLTVT.